This TCR beta chain was documented in a study of cytomegalovirus exposure and HLA in healthy donors. Study-wide results and caveats: There were over 150 TCR beta chains listed as cytomegalovirus-associated. Within an earlier analysis, most TCR beta V segments proved productive either about 87% or about 30% of the time. Most of the CMV-associated TCR beta chains (in a later analysis) appeared to be HLA-restricted.

The CDR3 consists of 15 residues. Trimming cost V 4 bases and J 1 base; bases outside gene matches: 3. Germline V gene sequence: CDR1 LNHNV, CDR2 YYDKDF (reference sequence). The primer mix had 60 Vbeta and 13 Jbeta primers. Under the authors' procedure: Counted up in a later analysis, unique TCR beta chains came to 60 million to 95 million, with around 11 million shared. Clones were read by immunoSEQ multiplex PCR, and TCRdb kept only the in-frame ones, dropping some. V, J and clone size derive from that table, while D and trimming were established from the DNA sequence. Of roughly 130,000 clones in the sample, more than 8% were seen once. This clone was counted a few times. The antigen is undetermined.

Sequenced material: PBMCs. V and J are TRBV15 and TRBJ1-3, with 8 bases that match TRBD1. The clonotype comes from a middle-aged man in good health and CMV-seronegative. Here the CDR3 DNA reads TGTGCCACCAGCACCGACAGGGGTTCTGGAAACACCATATATTTT. This encodes CATSTDRGSGNTIYF.